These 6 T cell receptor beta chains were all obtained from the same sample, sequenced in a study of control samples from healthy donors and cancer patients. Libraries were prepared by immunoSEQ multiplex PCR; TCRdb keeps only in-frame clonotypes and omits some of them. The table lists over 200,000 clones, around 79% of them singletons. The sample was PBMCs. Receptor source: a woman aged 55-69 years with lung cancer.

The CDR3 loop is CASSLGGRAYNEQFF. The DNA of the CDR3 is TGTGCCAGCAGCTTGGGTGGGAGGGCCTACAATGAGCAGTTCTTC. The chain joins TRBV28 to TRBJ2-1; 7 bases line up with TRBD2. The CDR3 is 15 residues long. The germline gives CDR1 MDHEN, CDR2 SYDVKM. Trimming removed 6 bases from V and 2 bases from J; junction bases left unmatched: 7.

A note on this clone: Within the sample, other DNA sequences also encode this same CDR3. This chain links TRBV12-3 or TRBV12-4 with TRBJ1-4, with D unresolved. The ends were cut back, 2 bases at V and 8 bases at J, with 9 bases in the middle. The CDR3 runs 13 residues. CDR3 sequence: CASSLSGGEKLFF. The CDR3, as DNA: TGTGCCAGCAGTTTATCCGGCGGGGAAAAACTGTTTTTT.

Written as DNA, the CDR3 is TGCGCCAGCAGCTTGGTTGGGACTAGCGGGTCAGGGGCAGGAGAGACCCAGTACTTC. Its translation: CASSLVGTSGSGAGETQYF. The chain couples TRBV5-1 to TRBJ2-5; 12 bases agree with TRBD2. This CDR3 contains 19 residues. V lost 0 bases to trimming and J lost 4 bases; unmatched junction nucleotides: 13. Germline CDR1 and CDR2: SGHRS and YFSETQ.

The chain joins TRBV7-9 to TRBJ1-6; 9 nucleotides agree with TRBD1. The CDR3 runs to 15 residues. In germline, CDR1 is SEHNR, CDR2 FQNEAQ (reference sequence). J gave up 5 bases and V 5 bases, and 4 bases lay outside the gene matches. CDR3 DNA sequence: TGTGCCAGCAGCCGCGGGGACAGGGATAATTCACCCCTCCACTTT. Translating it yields CASSRGDRDNSPLHF.

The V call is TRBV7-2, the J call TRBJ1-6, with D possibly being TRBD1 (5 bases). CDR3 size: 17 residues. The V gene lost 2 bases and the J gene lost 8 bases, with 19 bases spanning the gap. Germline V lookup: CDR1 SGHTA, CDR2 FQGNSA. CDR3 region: CASSLSEGPGWHSPLHF. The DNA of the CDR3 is TGTGCCAGCAGCTTATCTGAGGGACCGGGGTGGCATTCACCCCTCCACTTT.

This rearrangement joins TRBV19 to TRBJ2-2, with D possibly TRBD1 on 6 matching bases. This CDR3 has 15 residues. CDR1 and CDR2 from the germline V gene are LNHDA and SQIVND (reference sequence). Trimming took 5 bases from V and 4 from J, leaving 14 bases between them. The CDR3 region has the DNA TGTGCCAGTAGTTCCCACAGGGAAGGCACCGGGGAGCTGTTTTTT. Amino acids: CASSSHREGTGELFF.